These 8 T cell receptor beta chains share one sample of origin, sequenced in a study of cytomegalovirus exposure and HLA in healthy donors. Sequencing was performed with immunoSEQ multiplex PCR; in TCRdb, only in-frame clones are kept and a portion is missing. The sample includes 65,000 or so clones, just under 95% of them seen just once. The sequenced sample consisted of PBMCs. Receptor source: a man aged 18 to 30 in good health and CMV-seropositive.

A single count supports this clone. The gene calls are TRBV6-5 and TRBJ1-6, with a tentative D call TRBD1 (6 bases). Per germline, CDR1 MNHEY and CDR2 SVGAGI. CDR3 length: 16 amino acids. Trimming shortened V by 0 bases and J by 10 bases, and 16 bases separated the two germline ends. In DNA form, the CDR3 reads TGTGCCAGCAGTTACTCGATCCGTGGGGGCAACTCACCCCTCCACTTT. Amino acid sequence: CASSYSIRGGNSPLHF.

This chain uses TRBV5-1 with TRBJ1-4; 7 nucleotides match TRBD1. Germline V gives CDR1 SGHRS, CDR2 YFSETQ. This CDR3 region has 12 residues. V dropped 9 bases and J dropped 8; count of bases not matched to a gene: 7. The CDR3 protein is CATRGTDEKLFF. The CDR3 DNA follows: TGCGCCACCAGGGGGACAGACGAAAAACTGTTTTTT.

This clone was recorded only once. This chain links TRBV23-1 with TRBJ2-7; TRBD1 matches at 8 bases. TRBV23-1 is placed among ORFs of uncertain function. V lost 0 bases and J lost 7; bases outside the gene matches: 8. This CDR3 is built from 15 residues. The CDR3 DNA reads as TGCGCCAGCAGTCAATCGGACAGGGTAGCTGGAGAGCAGTACTTC. Amino acids: CASSQSDRVAGEQYF.

This chain's CDR3 is CASSPRTDTGELFF. As DNA, the CDR3 is TGTGCCAGCTCACCACGGACTGACACCGGGGAGCTGTTTTTT. The chain recombines TRBV18 with TRBJ2-2, with D possibly being TRBD2 (5 bases). The CDR3 runs 14 residues. Germline-derived CDR1 and CDR2 are KGHSH and LQKENI. The ends were cut back, 1 base at V and 3 bases at J, with 6 bases in the middle. The full variable domain, with the rest looked up from reference TRBV18 and TRBJ2-2, is NAGVMQNPRHLVRRRGQEARLRCSPMKGHSHVYWYRQLPEEGLKFMVYLQKENIIDESGMPKERFSAEFPKEGPSILRIQQVVRGDSAAYFCASSPRTDTGELFFGEGSRLTVL.

The genes are TRBV4-3 and TRBJ2-7, with D maybe TRBD1 (5 bases). Germline V gene lookup returns CDR1 LGHNA and CDR2 YSLEER. The V and J ends lost 3 bases and 0 bases respectively, with 15 bases between them. The CDR3 is 16 amino acids. The CDR3 reads CASSQATTDRSYEQYF. The CDR3 DNA is TGCGCCAGCAGCCAGGCCACGACAGACCGCTCCTACGAGCAGTACTTC.

V and J are TRBV27 and TRBJ1-1, with D hard to call. Trimming removed 1 base at V and 8 bases at J, with 17 bases between. The germline gives CDR1 MNHEY, CDR2 SMNVEV (reference sequence). The CDR3 loop spans 15 amino acids. The CDR3 spells CASSLFGSDLTEAFF. Here the CDR3 DNA reads TGTGCCAGCAGTTTATTCGGCAGCGACCTTACCGAAGCTTTCTTT.

The chain joins TRBV28 to TRBJ2-7; 10 bases align to TRBD2. V gave up 4 bases and J gave up 3 bases; unmatched junction bases: 9. CDR3 length equals 16 residues. Germline CDR1 reads MDHEN; CDR2 reads SYDVKM. CDR3: CASSSPSGSRFYEQYF. The CDR3 nucleotides read TGTGCCAGCAGTTCCCCTAGCGGGAGCCGTTTCTACGAGCAGTACTTC.

This chain links TRBV19 with TRBJ1-1, with 7 bases matching TRBD1. CDR1 is LNHDA, CDR2 SQIVND, per germline (reference sequence). Trimming cost V 5 bases and J 7 bases; bases outside gene matches: 10. The CDR3 contains 14 residues. CDR3 in DNA: TGTGCCAGTAGTTTCCCATACCGGGACAGTGAAGCTTTCTTT. Its translation: CASSFPYRDSEAFF.